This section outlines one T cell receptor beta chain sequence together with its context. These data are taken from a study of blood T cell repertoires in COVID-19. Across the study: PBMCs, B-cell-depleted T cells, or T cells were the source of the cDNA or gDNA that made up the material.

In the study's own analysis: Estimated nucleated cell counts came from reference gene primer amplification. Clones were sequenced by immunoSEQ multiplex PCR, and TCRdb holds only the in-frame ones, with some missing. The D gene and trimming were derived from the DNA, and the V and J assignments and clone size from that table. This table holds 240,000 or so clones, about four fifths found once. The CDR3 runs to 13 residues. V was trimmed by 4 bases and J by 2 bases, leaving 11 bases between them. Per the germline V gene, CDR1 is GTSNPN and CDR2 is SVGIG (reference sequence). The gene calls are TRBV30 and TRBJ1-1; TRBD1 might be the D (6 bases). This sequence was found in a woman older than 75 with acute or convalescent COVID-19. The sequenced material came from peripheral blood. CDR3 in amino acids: CAWKGHPNTEAFF. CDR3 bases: TGTGCCTGGAAGGGACACCCCAACACTGAAGCTTTCTTT.